The present T cell receptor beta chain was sequenced within a study of T cell changes during pregnancy in multiple sclerosis. The data were produced by immunoSEQ multiplex PCR, yet TCRdb's version contains in-frame clones alone and is incomplete. The data show approximately 58,000 clones, approximately 92% seen once. The V gene lost 0 bases and the J gene lost 8 bases, with 16 bases spanning the gap. Germline lookup yields CDR1 GTSNPN and CDR2 SVGIG (reference sequence). This CDR3 contains 14 residues. This TCR came from a female donor in good health, enrolled as a control in a pregnancy study. The V call is TRBV30, the J call TRBJ1-2, with D perhaps TRBD1 (6 bases). This material consisted of CD4+ T cells from peripheral blood mononuclear cells, taken after pregnancy. For the CDR3, the DNA is TGTGCCTGGAGTGTTAGCGGGGGGCTCGGAGGCTACACCTTC. It encodes CAWSVSGGLGGYTF. Full variable domain (rest looked up from reference TRBV30 and TRBJ1-2): SQTIHQWPATLVQPVGSPLSLECTVEGTSNPNLYWYRQAAGRGLQLLFYSVGIGQISSEVPQNLSASRPQDRQFILSSKKLLLSDSGFYLCAWSVSGGLGGYTFGSGTRLTVV.